Each of the 26 T cell receptor beta chains below was sequenced from the same sample in a study of cytomegalovirus exposure and HLA in healthy donors. PCR used 60 Vbeta primers and 13 Jbeta primers. Profiled with immunoSEQ multiplex PCR; TCRdb holds only in-frame clones, not every one. The repertoire holds approximately 120,000 clones, with roughly 69% as singletons. Sequencing used PBMCs. These receptor sequences come from a woman aged 70-85 years in good health and CMV-seropositive.

This clone was seen only a few times. J is TRBJ1-1 and V is TRBV7-8; D unclear. The CDR3 length is 13 residues. In germline, CDR1 is SGHVS, CDR2 FQNEAQ. V lost 5 bases and J 0 bases, leaving 7 bases between the germline ends. This CDR3 reads CASSAKLNTEAFF. The CDR3 coding sequence is TGTGCCAGCAGCGCTAAACTGAACACTGAAGCTTTCTTT.

The rearrangement links TRBV7-2 to TRBJ1-5; maybe TRBD1 (6 bases). The V end was cut by 1 base, the J end by 2 bases, with 9 bases between. This CDR3 has 15 amino acids. CDR1 is SGHTA and CDR2 is FQGNSA in the germline V gene. For the CDR3, the DNA is TGTGCCAGCAGCTTAGTCGCAGGGGGCAATCAGCCCCAGCATTTT. As protein: CASSLVAGGNQPQHF.

This chain joins TRBV27 and TRBJ2-1; 9 positions agree with TRBD2. Germline V CDR1 and CDR2: MNHEY, SMNVEV (reference sequence). This CDR3 comprises 15 residues. V lost 1 base and J lost 10; bases outside the gene matches: 8. CDR3 amino acids: CASSLLAGEPREQFF. CDR3 sequence (DNA): TGTGCCAGCAGTTTATTAGCGGGGGAGCCCCGGGAGCAGTTCTTC.

This rearrangement joins TRBV15 to TRBJ1-5, with D perhaps TRBD1 (6 bases). Germline values: CDR1 LNHNV, CDR2 YYDKDF (reference sequence). The V end was cut by 0 bases, the J end by 6 bases, with 12 bases between. The CDR3 is made up of 15 amino acids. CDR3 coding DNA: TGTGCCACCAGCAGAGATAGAACAGGGCCTCAGCCCCAGCATTTT. It specifies CATSRDRTGPQPQHF.

A word on this clone: One end of the junction varies from germline; a read error may be responsible. The V gene is TRBV30, the J gene TRBJ2-7; 9 bases align to TRBD1. The CDR3 runs 13 residues. CDR1 is GTSNPN and CDR2 is SVGIG in the germline V gene (reference sequence). This CDR3 reads CAWTGQGSSEQYF. In DNA, the CDR3 is TGTGCCTGGACTGGACAGGGGTCCTCCGAGCAGTACTTC.

This sequence joins TRBV7-6 and TRBJ1-5; 9 bases line up with TRBD1. From germline, CDR1 is SGHVS and CDR2 FNYEAQ. Trimming cost V 1 base and J 6 bases; bases outside gene matches: 4. This CDR3 has 15 amino acids. The chain's CDR3 is CASSLGTGAGQPQHF. DNA of the CDR3: TGTGCCAGCAGCTTAGGGACAGGGGCCGGTCAGCCCCAGCATTTT.

The V and J genes are TRBV30 and TRBJ2-5, with 8 bases lining up with TRBD2. The trim removed 5 bases at V and 4 bases at J, leaving 6 bases unmatched. The CDR3 has 13 amino acids. Germline V gene sequence: CDR1 GTSNPN, CDR2 SVGIG (reference sequence). The CDR3 coding sequence is TGTGCCTGGGGGCCGGGGGGGCGAGAGACCCAGTACTTC. Encoded protein: CAWGPGGRETQYF.

This clone was detected a few times. This chain connects TRBV27 to TRBJ1-3; 7 bases are a match to TRBD1. CDR3 length: 15 amino acids. V dropped 5 bases and J dropped 4; count of bases not matched to a gene: 8. From germline, CDR1 is MNHEY and CDR2 SMNVEV (reference sequence). CDR3 sequence: CASSPDRVYGNTIYF. CDR3 nucleotide sequence: TGTGCCAGCAGTCCCGACAGGGTTTACGGAAACACCATATATTTT.

This clone was counted between two and nine times. The chain uses TRBV6-6 and TRBJ2-7; 8 nucleotides match TRBD1. The CDR3 length is 15 residues. V lost 0 bases to trimming and J lost 6 bases; unmatched junction nucleotides: 7. Germline lookup yields CDR1 MNHNY and CDR2 SVGAGI (reference sequence). The CDR3 loop reads CASSYSNPTGGEQYF. CDR3 nucleotides: TGTGCCAGCAGTTACTCAAATCCCACAGGGGGCGAGCAGTACTTC.

The rearrangement links TRBV11-2 to TRBJ2-1, with 8 bases fitting TRBD2. CDR1 is SGHAT, CDR2 FQNNGV, per germline. This CDR3 comprises 15 residues. After removal of 3 bases from V and 9 bases from J, the junction contained 10 bases not matched to a gene. The CDR3 protein is CASSFFGGARSEQFF. CDR3 nucleotides: TGTGCCAGCAGCTTCTTCGGGGGGGCGAGGAGTGAGCAGTTCTTC.

This rearrangement joins TRBV5-1 to TRBJ2-7; TRBD1 matches at 9 bases. This CDR3 contains 14 residues. Germline CDR1 SGHRS, CDR2 YFSETQ. J lost 5 bases, V lost 4 bases, and 7 bases had no gene match. CDR3 protein: CASSRAGDRDEQYF. In DNA form, the CDR3 reads TGCGCCAGCAGCAGGGCAGGGGACAGGGACGAGCAGTACTTC.

The chain combines TRBV6-5 with TRBJ2-7, with D perhaps matching TRBD2 (6 bases). V dropped 4 bases and J dropped 5 bases, with 15 bases sitting between them. In germline, CDR1 is MNHEY, CDR2 SVGAGI. The CDR3 totals 14 residues. As DNA, the CDR3 is TGTGCCAGCAGTTCCGCAGGAGGGTTCAACGAGCAGTACTTC. It translates to CASSSAGGFNEQYF.

This chain uses TRBV19 with TRBJ1-3, with D possibly being TRBD1 (6 bases). Trimming took off 6 bases at V and 0 bases at J, with 9 bases between the two ends. CDR3 length equals 14 residues. Per germline, CDR1 LNHDA and CDR2 SQIVND (reference sequence). The CDR3 DNA follows: TGTGCCAGTAGCAGGGACATCTCTGGAAACACCATATATTTT. Translating gives CASSRDISGNTIYF.

This clone came up a few times. This chain's CDR3 is CASSQDKRLAAGGSQETQYF. The CDR3 DNA reads as TGCGCCAGCAGCCAAGATAAACGTTTGGCGGCGGGGGGCAGCCAAGAGACCCAGTACTTC. The chain employs TRBV4-1 and TRBJ2-5, with 8 nucleotides matching TRBD2. CDR1 is MGHRA and CDR2 is YSYEKL in the germline V gene. This CDR3 is built from 20 residues. V was pared by 0 bases and J by 1 base, with 16 bases of the junction left unmatched.

The V gene is TRBV2, the J gene TRBJ1-2, with D tentatively TRBD1 (5 bases). The CDR3 is 13 residues long. The ends were cut back, 4 bases at V and 6 bases at J, with 12 bases in the middle. CDR1 SNHLY and CDR2 FYNNEI come from the germline V gene. CDR3 region: CASSVVTGHGYTF. The CDR3 DNA sequence: TGTGCCAGCAGTGTCGTAACAGGTCATGGCTACACCTTC. Based on the CDR3 plus reference TRBV2 and TRBJ1-2, the full variable domain is EPEVTQTPSHQVTQMGQEVILRCVPISNHLYFYWYRQILGQKVEFLVSFYNNEISEKSEIFDDQFSVERPDGSNFTLKIRSTKLEDSAMYFCASSVVTGHGYTFGSGTRLTVV.

This chain joins TRBV2 and TRBJ1-4; the D gene is possibly TRBD1 (6 bases). The V end was cut by 2 bases, the J end by 7 bases, with 14 bases between. CDR1 SNHLY and CDR2 FYNNEI come from the germline V gene. The CDR3 runs to 15 residues. The CDR3 DNA reads TGTGCCAGCAGTGAATTAGGTCAGGGGTTTGAAAAACTGTTTTTT. Protein: CASSELGQGFEKLFF. The full variable domain, rest sourced from reference TRBV2 and TRBJ1-4, is EPEVTQTPSHQVTQMGQEVILRCVPISNHLYFYWYRQILGQKVEFLVSFYNNEISEKSEIFDDQFSVERPDGSNFTLKIRSTKLEDSAMYFCASSELGQGFEKLFFGSGTQLSVL.

Remarks on this clone: It is likely a read error, because the conserved phenylalanine at the end of the CDR3 is missing. The limits of the CDR3 on the DNA are not certain, so only TCRdb's listed CDR3 is given. V gene TRBV30 combines with J gene TRBJ1-1; the tabulated D call, TRBD1, remains unverified against the DNA. The germline V gene encodes CDR1 GTSNPN and CDR2 SVGIG (reference sequence). The CDR3 length is 12 residues, termini included. The CDR3 here is CAWSVNQGPPHP.

For this clone: One end of the junction varies from germline; a read error may be responsible. The DNA of the CDR3 is TGTGCCGGCAGAACGGGGTTGAACACTGAAGCTTTCTTT. It translates to CAGRTGLNTEAFF. This rearrangement joins TRBV5-4 to TRBJ1-1; no definite D call. The length of the CDR3 is 13 residues. In germline, CDR1 is SGHNT, CDR2 YYREEE (reference sequence).

The chain has TRBV5-1 and TRBJ2-7; D may be TRBD1 (6 bases). Germline lookup yields CDR1 SGHRS and CDR2 YFSETQ. The CDR3 runs 15 residues. V was trimmed by 4 bases and J by 8 bases, leaving 22 bases between them. The CDR3 region is CASSPGQPPQWQQYF. CDR3 nucleotide sequence: TGCGCCAGCAGCCCTGGACAGCCCCCTCAGTGGCAGCAGTACTTC.

This chain joins TRBV6-5 and TRBJ2-5; tentative D call: TRBD2 (7 bases). The J call may be mistaken, given a closer DNA end match to TRBJ2-7. CDR1 MNHEY and CDR2 SVGAGI come from the germline V gene. The CDR3 covers 15 residues. CDR3 DNA sequence: TGTGCCAGCAGTTACTCACCGGGGGGCCTCTACGAGCAGTACTTC. Protein sequence: CASSYSPGGLYEQYF.

The sample holds a few counts of this clone. The CDR3 spells CAGGRVEGLYGYTF. The CDR3 DNA reads TGTGCCGGAGGGCGGGTGGAGGGCCTCTATGGCTACACCTTC. V gene TRBV2 combines with J gene TRBJ1-2; D gene unclear. This CDR3 is built from 14 residues. Trimming pared 11 bases from V and 4 bases from J, leaving 20 bases between. CDR1 and CDR2 from the germline V gene are SNHLY and FYNNEI.

Only a few counts were recorded for this clone. The CDR3 loop is CASSLGGDLAKNIQYF. CDR3 DNA: TGTGCCAGCAGCTTGGGCGGGGATTTAGCCAAAAACATTCAGTACTTC. The chain recombines TRBV5-4 with TRBJ2-4, with a possible D match to TRBD2 (6 bases). The CDR3 length is 16 residues. V dropped 0 bases and J dropped 0 bases, with 10 bases sitting between them. From germline, CDR1 is SGHNT and CDR2 YYREEE (reference sequence). Looking up the rest from reference TRBV5-4 and TRBJ2-4 gives the full variable domain: ETGVTQSPTHLIKTRGQQVTLRCSSQSGHNTVSWYQQALGQGPQFIFQYYREEENGRGNFPPRFSGLQFPNYSSELNVNALELDDSALYLCASSLGGDLAKNIQYFGAGTRLSVL.

V gene TRBV6-1 combines with J gene TRBJ1-6; TRBD1 agrees at 7 bases. Trimming removed 7 bases from V and 8 bases from J; junction bases left unmatched: 5. Looked up from germline, CDR1 is MNHNS and CDR2 is SASEGT. The CDR3 length is 13 residues. The chain's CDR3 is CASNTDRDSPLHF. In DNA, the CDR3 is TGTGCCAGCAACACAGACAGGGATTCACCCCTCCACTTT.

As for this clone: The junction does not match germline at one end; this may be a read error. The CDR3 coding sequence is TGTGCCGGCAGACTAGCCCATGAGCAGTTCTTC. Translation: CAGRLAHEQFF. The gene calls are TRBV2 and TRBJ2-1; 7 bases fit TRBD2. Germline CDR1 is SNHLY and CDR2 is FYNNEI. The CDR3 contains 11 residues.

The table lists this clone with a few counts. The CDR3, as DNA: TGTGCCATCAGTGTTGGATCGGGGATGTACGAGCAGTACTTC. Protein: CAISVGSGMYEQYF. The chain uses TRBV10-3 and TRBJ2-7; D possibly corresponds to TRBD2 (5 bases). The CDR3 has 14 amino acids. Germline loops: CDR1 ENHRY, CDR2 SYGVKD. Trimming shortened V by 4 bases and J by 4 bases, and 14 bases separated the two germline ends.

This rearrangement joins TRBV10-3 to TRBJ2-7, with 7 bases lining up with TRBD1. The V gene end was trimmed by 3 bases and the J gene end by 7 bases; junction bases not matched to a gene: 6. Germline V gives CDR1 ENHRY, CDR2 SYGVKD. The CDR3 consists of 13 residues. Written as DNA, the CDR3 is TGTGCCATCAGTGATAGGGGGACAGCAGAGCAGTACTTC. Its protein product is CAISDRGTAEQYF.